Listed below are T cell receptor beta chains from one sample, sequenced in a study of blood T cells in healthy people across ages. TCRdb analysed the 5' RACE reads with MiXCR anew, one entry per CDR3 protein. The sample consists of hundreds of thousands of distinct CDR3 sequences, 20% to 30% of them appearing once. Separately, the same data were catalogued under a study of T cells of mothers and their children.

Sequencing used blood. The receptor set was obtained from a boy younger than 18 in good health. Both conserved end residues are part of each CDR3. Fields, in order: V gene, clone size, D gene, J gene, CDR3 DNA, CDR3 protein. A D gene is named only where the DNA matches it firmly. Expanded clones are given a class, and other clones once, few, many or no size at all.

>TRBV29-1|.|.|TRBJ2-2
TGCAGCGTAGTAGGCGACACCGGGGGGCTGTTTTTT
CSVVGDTGGLFF
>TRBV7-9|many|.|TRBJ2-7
TGCGCCAGCAGCTTGAGTGGATCCTACGAGCAGTACTTC
CASSLSGSYEQYF
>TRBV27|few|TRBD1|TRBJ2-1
TGTGCCAGCAGTTTATTAACAGGGGTTGGCGAGCAGTTCTTC
CASSLLTGVGEQFF
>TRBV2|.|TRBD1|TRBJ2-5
TGTGCCACTTTGACAGGGATTCAAGAGACCCAGTACTTC
CATLTGIQETQYF
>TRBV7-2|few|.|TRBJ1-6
TGTGCCAGCAGCTTAGGTTCGGTCTCCTATAATTCACCCCTCCACTTT
CASSLGSVSYNSPLHF
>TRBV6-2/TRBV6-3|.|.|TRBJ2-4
TGTGCCAGCAGTTACTCTGGAGGGCTGGCCAAAAACATTCAGTACTTC
CASSYSGGLAKNIQYF
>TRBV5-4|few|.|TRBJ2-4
TGTGCCAGCAGCTTTAAAGGAGCCAAAAACATTCAGTACTTC
CASSFKGAKNIQYF
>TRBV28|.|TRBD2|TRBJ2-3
TGTGCCAGCAGTTTCTGGCGGGAGGGCCCCACAGATACGCAGTATTTT
CASSFWREGPTDTQYF
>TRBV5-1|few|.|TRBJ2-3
TGCGCCAGCAGCCCAATCGCCAGCACAGATACGCAGTATTTT
CASSPIASTDTQYF
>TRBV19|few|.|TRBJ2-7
TGTGCCAGTAGTATTGGTAGCTCCTACGAGCAGTACTTC
CASSIGSSYEQYF
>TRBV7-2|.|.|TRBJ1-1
TGTGCCAGCAGCTTAGATCGAGCGAGTGAAGCTTTCTTT
CASSLDRASEAFF
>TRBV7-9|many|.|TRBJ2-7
TGTGCCAGCAGCTCCGTGTACGAGCAGTACTTC
CASSSVYEQYF
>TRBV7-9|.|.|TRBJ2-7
TGTGCCAGCATATTAGGGGAGAATAGCGTGGCGAACGGGCAGTACTTC
CASILGENSVANGQYF
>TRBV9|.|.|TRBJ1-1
TGTGCCAGCAGCGAGGGGGGGGGCAGCCTGAACACTGAAGCTTTCTTT
CASSEGGGSLNTEAFF
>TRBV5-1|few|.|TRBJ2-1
TGCGCCAGCAGCTTGATGACCGGGGGAACATACAATGAGCAGTTCTTC
CASSLMTGGTYNEQFF
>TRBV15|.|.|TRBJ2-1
TGTGCCACCAGCAAACTAGCAAGCTCCTACAATGAGCAGTTCTTC
CATSKLASSYNEQFF
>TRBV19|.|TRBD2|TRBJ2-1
TGTGCCAGTAGTAACGGACTAGCGGCCCAGTTCTTC
CASSNGLAAQFF
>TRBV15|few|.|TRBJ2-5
TGTGCCACCAGCAGCAGAGATGGGGGGACCCAGTACTTC
CATSSRDGGTQYF
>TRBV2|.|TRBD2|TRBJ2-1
TGTGCCGCGGGGGGAGCGGTAACCCTTAATGAGCAGTTCTTC
CAAGGAVTLNEQFF
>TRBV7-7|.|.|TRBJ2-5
TGTGCTAACAGCTTAGCCGAGACCCAGTACTTC
CANSLAETQYF
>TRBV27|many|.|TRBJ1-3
TGTGCCAGCAGCCTGCGGGGGGCCTCTGGAAACACCATATATTTT
CASSLRGASGNTIYF
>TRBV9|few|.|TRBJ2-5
TGTGCCAGCAGCGTAGAAGGGGAGGGGGCTAAGTTCTTC
CASSVEGEGAKFF
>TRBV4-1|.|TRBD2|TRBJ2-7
TGCGCCAGCAGCCAAGGACCTAGCGGGGTTCTCTACGAGCAGTACTTC
CASSQGPSGVLYEQYF
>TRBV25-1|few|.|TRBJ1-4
TGTGCCAGCAGGGAAGGAGTAGGGCTTAATGAAAAACTGTTTTTT
CASREGVGLNEKLFF
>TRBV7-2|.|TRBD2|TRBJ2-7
TGTGCCAGCAGCTTAATGGGATCGGGGGGAGAGCAGTACTTC
CASSLMGSGGEQYF
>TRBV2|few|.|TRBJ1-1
TGTGCCAGCAGTGAAACCACGACAGTAACGCACGCTGAAGCTTTCTTT
CASSETTTVTHAEAFF
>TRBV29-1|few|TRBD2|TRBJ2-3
TGCAGCGTCGTTAAACTAGCGGATACGCAGTATTTT
CSVVKLADTQYF
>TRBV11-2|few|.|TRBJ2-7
TGTGCCAGCAGCCCGCTCAAGGGGAGAAACGAGCAGTACTTC
CASSPLKGRNEQYF
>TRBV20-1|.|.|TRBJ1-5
TGCAGTGCTAGTTGGGAGGACAAAGTCCAGCCCCAGCATTTT
CSASWEDKVQPQHF
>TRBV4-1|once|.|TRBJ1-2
TGCGCCAGCAGCCCCATACCCCTCCGGACCGACTATTATGGCTACACCTTC
CASSPIPLRTDYYGYTF
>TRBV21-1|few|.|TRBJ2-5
TGTGCCAGCAGCAATAAAGGGACTAGCGGGGGGCCGGCGAAAGAGACCCAGTACTTC
CASSNKGTSGGPAKETQYF
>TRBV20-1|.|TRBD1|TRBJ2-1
TGCAGTGCTAGAGACCTCGGGGACAGGGCCTTGATGCAGTTCTTC
CSARDLGDRALMQFF
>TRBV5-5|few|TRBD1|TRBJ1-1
TGTGCCAGCAGTCGACAGGGTATGAGCACTGAAGCTTTCTTT
CASSRQGMSTEAFF
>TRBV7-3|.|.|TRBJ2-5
TGTGCCAGCAGCTTAACAGGTGCAGAGACCCAGTACTTC
CASSLTGAETQYF
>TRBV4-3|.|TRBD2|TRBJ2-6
TGCGCCAGCAGCCAAAGGGAGGGGCGCGCTAGTCTTGGGGCCAACGTCCTGACTTTC
CASSQREGRASLGANVLTF
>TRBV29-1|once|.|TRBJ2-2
TGCAGCGTTGGAGCGGTCAACACCGGGGAGCTGTTTTTT
CSVGAVNTGELFF
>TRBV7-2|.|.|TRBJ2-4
TGTGCCAGCAGCCCGGGTCCTTTAAGCGGCACAGCCAAAAACATTCAGTACTTC
CASSPGPLSGTAKNIQYF